This T cell receptor (beta chain) emerged from a study of blood T cell repertoires in COVID-19. Study overall: Some COVID-19 samples were acute and others convalescent; all came from the United States, Italy and Spain. Sources were T cells, B-cell-depleted T cells, or PBMCs; the material itself was cDNA or gDNA.

Germline V lookup: CDR1 PRHDT, CDR2 FYEKMQ (reference sequence). V shed 0 bases, J shed 10 bases, and the junction held 5 bases outside the gene matches. The CDR3 extends over 15 amino acids. As handled by the study authors: Estimation of nucleated cell counts was performed using reference gene primer amplification. Sequenced by immunoSEQ multiplex PCR; TCRdb stores in-frame clones only, minus some. V and J calls and clone size come straight from that table; D and trimming were deduced from the DNA. Among 74,000 or so clones listed, 88% were seen once. This receptor was taken from a human donor in a cohort sampled during active COVID-19. The sample consisted of peripheral blood. J is TRBJ2-1 and V is TRBV13, with 11 positions matching TRBD2. The CDR3 here is CASSLGSGGAREQFF. DNA for the CDR3: TGTGCCAGCAGCTTAGGTAGCGGGGGGGCTCGGGAGCAGTTCTTC.